The 31 T cell receptor beta chains presented below share a single source sample, sequenced in a study of T cell repertoires in ileal Crohn's disease. Time point specified: inflamed ileum from the surgical specimen. Repertoires were generated with immunoSEQ multiplex PCR, while TCRdb's copy carries only in-frame clones and drops some. The profile shows 15,000 to 20,000 clones, 76% of them singletons. Material: ileal tissue. The receptors derive from an adult with Crohn's disease.

V usage is TRBV27 and J usage is TRBJ2-5; TRBD1 matches at 8 bases. This CDR3 comprises 15 residues. The germline CDR1 and CDR2 sequences are MNHEY and SMNVEV (reference sequence). Unmatched junction bases numbered 9, after V lost 5 bases and J lost 4 bases. The CDR3 DNA is TGTGCCAGCAGTCCCGCGGACAGGGTAGGAGAGACCCAGTACTTC. Protein product: CASSPADRVGETQYF.

This clone came up once. The chain combines TRBV5-1 with TRBJ2-5; no firm D call. Germline assignment: CDR1 SGHRS and CDR2 YFSETQ. The CDR3 sequence is 13 residues long. Trimming left V 1 base short and J 0 bases short, with 4 bases between. In DNA form, the CDR3 reads TGCGCCAGCAGCTTGTCCCACCAAGAGACCCAGTACTTC. It is translated as CASSLSHQETQYF.

V usage is TRBV12-5 and J usage is TRBJ1-2, with 7 bases fitting TRBD1. The ends lost 1 base at V and 7 bases at J; junction bases unmatched: 12. The length of the CDR3 is 16 residues. The germline V gene encodes CDR1 LGHNT and CDR2 FRNRAP. CDR3 sequence reads: CASGLGETGLGGGYTF. DNA of the CDR3: TGTGCTAGTGGTTTGGGAGAGACAGGGCTAGGCGGTGGCTACACCTTC.

The chain recombines TRBV5-4 with TRBJ2-7, with 9 bases aligning to TRBD1. There are 14 residues in the CDR3. J lost 6 bases, V lost 4 bases, and 8 bases had no gene match. The germline CDR1 and CDR2 sequences are SGHNT and YYREEE (reference sequence). CDR3 DNA: TGTGCCAGCAGCGGGGGACAGGGCGCCAGCGAGCAGTACTTC. As protein: CASSGGQGASEQYF.

This chain links TRBV5-4 with TRBJ1-5; D call uncertain. This CDR3 has 12 residues. V was shortened by 0 bases and J by 4 bases, with 2 bases between the two germline ends. The germline CDR1 and CDR2 sequences are SGHNT and YYREEE (reference sequence). For the CDR3, the DNA is TGTGCCAGCAGCTTGGGAAATCAGCCCCAGCATTTT. Amino acid sequence: CASSLGNQPQHF.

The genes are TRBV21-1 and TRBJ1-5; the D call TRBD1 from the table was never checked on the DNA. TRBV21-1 is a documented pseudogene. The CDR3 spans 20 residues. CDR3 DNA: TGTGCCAGCAGATTTACCCCGGGACATCTTGAGGAACTTAGCAATCAGCCCCAGCATTTT. Its protein product is CASRFTPGHLEELSNQPQHF.

The chain has TRBV6-1 and TRBJ2-6, with D perhaps matching TRBD2 (5 bases). CDR3 length equals 15 residues. V lost 1 base and J 2 bases, leaving 6 bases between the germline ends. Germline loops: CDR1 MNHNS, CDR2 SASEGT. The CDR3 spells CASSEVGAGANVLTF. CDR3 DNA sequence: TGTGCCAGCAGTGAAGTCGGGGCTGGGGCCAACGTCCTGACTTTC.

J is TRBJ2-7 and V is TRBV19; 8 positions match TRBD2. The germline V gene encodes CDR1 LNHDA and CDR2 SQIVND (reference sequence). Trimming cost V 5 bases and J 0 bases; bases outside gene matches: 6. This CDR3 has 15 amino acids. DNA of the CDR3: TGTGCCAGTAGTCCCGGGAGGGCGAGCTCCTACGAGCAGTACTTC. Encoded protein: CASSPGRASSYEQYF.

This clone has just a few counts. The V gene is TRBV4-2, the J gene TRBJ2-1; possibly TRBD1 for D (6 bases). Germline CDR1 reads LGHNA; CDR2 reads YNFKEQ. CDR3 length: 16 residues. V gave up 1 base and J gave up 5 bases, with 15 bases separating them. CDR3 nucleotides: TGTGCCAGCAGCCAAGTTAGTGTCGGGACACACAATGAGCAGTTCTTC. Protein sequence: CASSQVSVGTHNEQFF.

Only a few counts were recorded for this clone. The chain couples TRBV6-1 to TRBJ2-7; D is possibly TRBD1 or TRBD2 (5 bases each). Germline V CDR1 and CDR2: MNHNS, SASEGT. This CDR3 has 16 amino acids. V lost 2 bases and J 0 bases, leaving 14 bases between the germline ends. CDR3 nucleotides: TGTGCCAGCAGTGAAATGAGGGGATTGAGCTCCTACGAGCAGTACTTC. It is translated as CASSEMRGLSSYEQYF.

The chain is built from TRBV5-1 and TRBJ2-1; 10 nucleotides match TRBD2. Germline V gene lookup returns CDR1 SGHRS and CDR2 YFSETQ. The CDR3 is 20 amino acids. V trimming: 3 bases; J trimming: 7 bases; junction bases outside the gene matches: 22. CDR3 sequence (DNA): TGCGCCAGCAGCTGGAGACAGGGGTCGGGTGTGCTAGCGGGAGTTAATGAGCAGTTCTTC. Residues: CASSWRQGSGVLAGVNEQFF.

This clone appeared once. This chain joins TRBV19 and TRBJ1-5; no clear D gene. The CDR3 length is 16 residues. V was trimmed by 3 bases and J by 2 bases, leaving 14 bases between them. Germline loops: CDR1 LNHDA, CDR2 SQIVND (reference sequence). The CDR3 DNA is TGTGCCAGTAGTATTAATCAAAACGGGCGCAATCAGCCCCAGCATTTT. It encodes CASSINQNGRNQPQHF.

The rearrangement uses TRBV5-6 and TRBJ1-2; no firm D call. The length of the CDR3 is 13 residues. Germline CDR1 SGHDT, CDR2 YYEEEE. The V end lost 3 bases, the J end lost 2 bases, and 8 bases lay between the germline ends. CDR3: CASSYGPNYGYTF. CDR3 DNA: TGTGCCAGCAGCTACGGACCAAACTATGGCTACACCTTC.

V is TRBV11-3 and J is TRBJ2-5; D not certain. With 1 base removed from V and 2 bases from J, the gap between germline ends came to 11 bases. The CDR3 spans 15 residues. Germline-derived CDR1 and CDR2 are SGHNT and YENEEA. The CDR3 loop reads CASSLGVALQETQYF. The CDR3 DNA reads TGTGCCAGCAGCTTAGGGGTCGCTCTTCAAGAGACCCAGTACTTC.

J is TRBJ1-4 and V is TRBV4-2, with 9 bases matching TRBD1. The CDR3 covers 15 residues. Per germline, CDR1 LGHNA and CDR2 YNFKEQ. Trimming at V came to 0 bases and at J to 7 bases, leaving 3 bases not matched to a gene. Here the CDR3 DNA reads TGTGCCAGCAGCCAAGACGGGACAGGGATTGAAAAACTGTTTTTT. Protein sequence: CASSQDGTGIEKLFF.

This clone was detected once. The V and J genes are TRBV7-9 and TRBJ2-1, with TRBD1 as a possible D gene (5 bases). Trimming pared 11 bases from V and 10 bases from J, leaving 15 bases between. CDR1 is SEHNR and CDR2 is FQNEAQ in the germline V gene (reference sequence). The CDR3 loop spans 11 amino acids. For the CDR3, the DNA is TGTGCCGAGGACACTGGCTGGGAGCAGTTCTTC. As protein: CAEDTGWEQFF. Drawing the rest from reference TRBV7-9 and TRBJ2-1, the complete variable domain is DTGVSQNPRHKITKRGQNVTFRCDPISEHNRLYWYRQTLGQGPEFLTYFQNEAQLEKSRLLSDRFSAERPKGSFSTLEIQRTEQGDSAMYLCAEDTGWEQFFGPGTRLTVL.

The genes are TRBV7-9 and TRBJ2-2; either TRBD1 or TRBD2 may supply D (5 bases each). The CDR3 sequence is 19 residues long. Germline V gene lookup returns CDR1 SEHNR and CDR2 FQNEAQ (reference sequence). Deletions cut 5 bases from V and 0 bases from J, with 22 bases between. CDR3: CASSLGGSGTQANTGELFF. The DNA of the CDR3 is TGTGCCAGCAGCCTTGGTGGGTCGGGGACCCAAGCGAACACCGGGGAGCTGTTTTTT.

This rearrangement joins TRBV15 to TRBJ2-1; 10 bases line up with TRBD1. The CDR3 sequence is 16 residues long. Germline trimming cut 1 base from V and 4 bases from J; bases unmatched to any gene: 4. Looked up from germline, CDR1 is LNHNV and CDR2 is YYDKDF (reference sequence). The CDR3 region is CATSRGWDRGYNEQFF. For the CDR3, the DNA is TGTGCCACCAGCAGAGGGTGGGACAGGGGATACAATGAGCAGTTCTTC.

The chain has TRBV19 and TRBJ1-4, with 7 bases that match TRBD1. From germline, CDR1 is LNHDA and CDR2 SQIVND (reference sequence). The V and J ends lost 5 bases and 5 bases, in that order; junction bases with no gene match: 8. CDR3 length equals 15 residues. CDR3 nucleotide sequence: TGTGCCAGTAGTCTCGGGACAGCTCCAAATGAAAAACTGTTTTTT. Translating gives CASSLGTAPNEKLFF.

The sample holds a few counts of this clone. This chain uses TRBV2 with TRBJ1-2; D ambiguous. V was pared by 2 bases and J by 8 bases, with 9 bases between. CDR3 size: 12 residues. Per germline, CDR1 SNHLY and CDR2 FYNNEI. The CDR3 DNA reads TGTGCCAGCAGTGAATGGGGAAACGGCTACACCTTC. Encoded protein: CASSEWGNGYTF.

The chain uses TRBV18 and TRBJ1-5; D gene uncertain. The V end was cut by 2 bases, the J end by 3 bases, with 14 bases between. From germline, CDR1 is KGHSH and CDR2 LQKENI. The CDR3 spans 16 residues. The CDR3 loop reads CASSPAAGSYNQPQHF. In nucleotides, the CDR3 is TGTGCCAGCTCACCAGCGGCAGGTTCATACAATCAGCCCCAGCATTTT.

This clone was counted once. The genes are TRBV6-1 and TRBJ2-7; D is undetermined. This CDR3 has 13 residues. CDR1 and CDR2 (germline): MNHNS, SASEGT. Trimming stripped 3 bases from V and 7 bases from J, with 13 bases between. The DNA of the CDR3 is TGTGCCAGCAGTGAGGGCACAACCCAAGAGCAGTACTTC. It yields the protein CASSEGTTQEQYF.

The chain joins TRBV6-6 to TRBJ2-7; a possible D gene is TRBD2 (5 bases). The germline gives CDR1 MNHNY, CDR2 SVGAGI (reference sequence). This CDR3 region has 13 residues. V dropped 5 bases and J dropped 11 bases, with 19 bases sitting between them. In DNA, the CDR3 is TGTGCCAGCAGTGACCGGGATCCTAGCACGGAGTACTTC. This translates into CASSDRDPSTEYF.

The chain employs TRBV18 and TRBJ1-4; D uncertain. The CDR3 runs to 13 residues. CDR1 and CDR2 (germline): KGHSH, LQKENI. V was cut by 2 bases and J by 12 bases, with 13 bases left in between. In DNA form, the CDR3 reads TGTGCCAGCTCACCAGGGAACAGTCGAGAACTGTTTTTT. Translating it yields CASSPGNSRELFF.

This clone was seen only once. J is TRBJ1-2 and V is TRBV7-2, with D unclear. V was cut by 1 base and J by 8 bases, with 14 bases left in between. The CDR3 runs 14 residues. CDR1 and CDR2 (germline): SGHTA, FQGNSA. In DNA, the CDR3 is TGTGCCAGCAGCTTAGGGCACCAATCACGAGGCTACACCTTC. Amino acids: CASSLGHQSRGYTF.

This sequence joins TRBV5-1 and TRBJ2-5; 10 nucleotides agree with TRBD2. Germline V gene data show CDR1 as SGHRS and CDR2 as YFSETQ. V lost 0 bases to trimming and J lost 3 bases; unmatched junction nucleotides: 2. CDR3 length: 15 amino acids. The CDR3 DNA follows: TGCGCCAGCAGCTTGGGGACTAGCGGAGAAGAGACCCAGTACTTC. The encoded protein is CASSLGTSGEETQYF. Looking up the rest from reference TRBV5-1 and TRBJ2-5 gives the full variable domain: KAGVTQTPRYLIKTRGQQVTLSCSPISGHRSVSWYQQTPGQGLQFLFEYFSETQRNKGNFPGRFSGRQFSNSRSEMNVSTLELGDSALYLCASSLGTSGEETQYFGPGTRLLVL.

V is TRBV5-5 and J is TRBJ1-5; 9 bases align to TRBD1. V lost 5 bases, J lost 3 bases, and 3 bases stayed unmatched. The CDR3 extends over 14 amino acids. CDR1 is SGHKS, CDR2 YYEKEE, per germline (reference sequence). The CDR3 loop reads CASRRTGDNQPQHF. The CDR3 nucleotides read TGTGCCAGCAGGCGGACAGGGGACAATCAGCCCCAGCATTTT.

The chain has TRBV7-2 and TRBJ2-7; 7 bases line up with TRBD1. This CDR3 has 14 amino acids. Germline CDR1 SGHTA, CDR2 FQGNSA. V lost 1 base, J lost 6 bases, and 6 bases stayed unmatched. DNA for the CDR3: TGTGCCAGCAGCTTAGAACAGGGGATGGGCGAGCAGTACTTC. It yields the protein CASSLEQGMGEQYF.

A few counts support this clone. The genes are TRBV5-6 and TRBJ1-1; 9 bases line up with TRBD1. V was clipped by 4 bases and J by 1 base; unmatched bases: 2. The CDR3 sequence is 14 residues long. The germline V gene encodes CDR1 SGHDT and CDR2 YYEEEE. Here the CDR3 DNA reads TGTGCCAGCAGCGGGACAGGGACGAACACTGAAGCTTTCTTT. It translates to CASSGTGTNTEAFF. The entire variable domain, with the rest obtained from reference TRBV5-6 and TRBJ1-1, is as follows: DAGVTQSPTHLIKTRGQQVTLRCSPKSGHDTVSWYQQALGQGPQFIFQYYEEEERQRGNFPDRFSGHQFPNYSSELNVNALLLGDSALYLCASSGTGTNTEAFFGQGTRLTVV.

For the CDR3, the DNA is TGTGCCAGCAGCAATAGACAGGGCCAAGAGACCCAGTACTTC. Protein: CASSNRQGQETQYF. The chain employs TRBV7-8 and TRBJ2-5; the match to TRBD1 covers 7 bases. The CDR3 contains 14 residues. Looked up from germline, CDR1 is SGHVS and CDR2 is FQNEAQ. J lost 1 base, V lost 5 bases, and 4 bases had no gene match.

The CDR3 sequence is CASSHPALGREQPQHF. The DNA of the CDR3 is TGTGCCAGCAGTCACCCGGCACTTGGGCGAGAGCAGCCCCAGCATTTT. This chain uses TRBV28 with TRBJ1-5; D ambiguous. Trimming removed 5 bases from V and 7 bases from J, with 21 bases in between. Germline V gene lookup returns CDR1 MDHEN and CDR2 SYDVKM. The CDR3 runs to 16 residues. Drawing the rest from reference TRBV28 and TRBJ1-5, the complete variable domain is DVKVTQSSRYLVKRTGEKVFLECVQDMDHENMFWYRQDPGLGLRLIYFSYDVKMKEKGDIPEGYSVSREKKERFSLILESASTNQTSMYLCASSHPALGREQPQHFGDGTRLSIL.